A single sample is the source of the 24 T cell receptor beta chains below, sequenced in a study of vaccination effects on CD4 cells after COVID-19. With about ten days of culture completed, CD4+ T cells were isolated. The assay was immunoSEQ multiplex PCR, and TCRdb's table has in-frame clones only and misses some. The profile shows under 30,000 clones, 65% of them singletons. These receptors have no identified antigens. The sample in question was CD4+ T cells from PBMCs cultured without peptide, obtained before COVID-19 vaccination. Source of these receptors: a human donor who received a COVID-19 vaccine.

The rearrangement links TRBV7-6 to TRBJ1-5, with 9 bases lining up with TRBD1. The germline V gene encodes CDR1 SGHVS and CDR2 FNYEAQ. The CDR3 covers 15 residues. Unmatched junction bases numbered 6, after V lost 5 bases and J lost 4 bases. The CDR3 here is CASSPGQGGNQPQHF. CDR3 DNA: TGTGCCAGCAGCCCGGGACAGGGCGGGAATCAGCCCCAGCATTTT.

The V gene is TRBV10-3, the J gene TRBJ1-2, with D possibly matching TRBD1 (6 bases). The CDR3 length is 13 residues. Germline V lookup: CDR1 ENHRY, CDR2 SYGVKD. Trimming stripped 10 bases from V and 7 bases from J, with 19 bases between. CDR3 residues: CATRLEGDTGYTF. The CDR3 DNA sequence: TGTGCCACCAGACTCGAAGGGGACACTGGCTACACCTTC.

CDR3 loop: CASSNTDTQYF. The CDR3 nucleotides are TGTGCCAGCAGTAACACAGATACGCAGTATTTT. V and J are TRBV6-5 and TRBJ2-3, with D unclear. Germline V lookup: CDR1 MNHEY, CDR2 SVGAGI. V was shortened by 5 bases and J by 2 bases, with 2 bases between the two germline ends. The CDR3 has 11 residues.

V and J are TRBV6-1 and TRBJ2-4, with TRBD2 identical over 12 bases. Germline CDR1 is MNHNS and CDR2 is SASEGT. With 4 bases clipped from V and 4 bases from J, the junction kept 5 bases outside the gene matches. The CDR3 totals 16 residues. CDR3 nucleotide sequence: TGTGCCAGCAGTGTTTCTAGCGGGGGGGCAAAAAACATTCAGTACTTC. Its translation is CASSVSSGGAKNIQYF.

This clone appeared a few times. This CDR3 reads CASSYTDTGELFF. The DNA for the CDR3 is TGTGCCAGCAGTTACACAGACACCGGGGAGCTGTTTTTT. The rearrangement uses TRBV6-2 or TRBV6-3 and TRBJ2-2; D is unclear. Looked up from germline, CDR1 is MNHEY and CDR2 is SVGEGT. With 2 bases removed from V and 3 bases from J, the gap between germline ends came to 4 bases. The CDR3 is made up of 13 amino acids.

The chain recombines TRBV5-1 with TRBJ1-4; 7 nucleotides match TRBD1. The germline V gene encodes CDR1 SGHRS and CDR2 YFSETQ. CDR3 length: 15 residues. Trimming took 2 bases from V and 5 from J; bases not matched to a gene: 6. CDR3: CASSLQGQPNEKLFF. The DNA of the CDR3 is TGCGCCAGCAGCTTACAGGGACAGCCAAATGAAAAACTGTTTTTT.

The genes are TRBV6-4 and TRBJ2-7; tentative D call: TRBD2 (6 bases). In germline, CDR1 is MRHNA, CDR2 SNTAGT. The CDR3 has 16 amino acids. The V end was cut by 0 bases, the J end by 7 bases, with 19 bases between. CDR3 amino acids: CASSDSFGAGIGEQYF. The CDR3 DNA reads as TGTGCCAGCAGTGACTCCTTCGGGGCGGGAATTGGGGAGCAGTACTTC.

A remark on this clone: Other nucleotide sequences from this sample produce the same CDR3. This rearrangement joins TRBV5-4 to TRBJ2-7; 9 bases line up with TRBD2. The germline V gene encodes CDR1 SGHNT and CDR2 YYREEE (reference sequence). The CDR3 covers 16 residues. The junction had 6 bases not matched to a gene; V was cut back by 2 bases and J by 0 bases. The CDR3 DNA follows: TGTGCCAGCAGCTTAGGGCGGGGGGGGAGCTCCTACGAGCAGTACTTC. Encoded protein: CASSLGRGGSSYEQYF.

This sequence joins TRBV19 and TRBJ2-6; D gene unclear. Per germline, CDR1 LNHDA and CDR2 SQIVND (reference sequence). The ends were cut back, 6 bases at V and 4 bases at J, with 10 bases in the middle. The length of the CDR3 is 14 residues. CDR3 in amino acids: CASSLGAGANVLTF. The CDR3 DNA follows: TGTGCCAGTAGCTTGGGTGCCGGGGCCAACGTCCTGACTTTC.

J is TRBJ1-2 and V is TRBV11-2; TRBD1 aligns across 8 bases. Trimming took 4 bases from V and 0 from J; bases not matched to a gene: 7. Germline CDR1 and CDR2: SGHAT and FQNNGV. The CDR3 extends over 16 amino acids. In DNA form, the CDR3 reads TGTGCCAGCAGCTCTCTGAGGACAGGGACTAACTATGGCTACACCTTC. It yields the protein CASSSLRTGTNYGYTF.

The chain has TRBV7-2 and TRBJ2-6, with TRBD1 matching over 7 bases. The J segment lost 0 bases and the V segment lost 3 bases, leaving 2 bases of the junction unmatched. The CDR3 runs 16 residues. CDR1 is SGHTA, CDR2 FQGNSA, per germline. CDR3 coding DNA: TGTGCCAGCAGCTTTTACAGGGGCTCTGGGGCCAACGTCCTGACTTTC. This translates into CASSFYRGSGANVLTF.

This clone was found a few times. The chain joins TRBV19 to TRBJ2-4, with 9 bases lining up with TRBD2. Germline CDR1 and CDR2: LNHDA and SQIVND (reference sequence). Unmatched junction bases numbered 4, after V lost 3 bases and J lost 4 bases. CDR3 size: 15 residues. CDR3 in DNA: TGTGCCAGTAGTATGTTGGCGGGGGGGAAAAACATTCAGTACTTC. Translated: CASSMLAGGKNIQYF.

V and J are TRBV27 and TRBJ2-3; perhaps TRBD1 as D (6 bases). Trimming stripped 5 bases from V and 7 bases from J, with 16 bases between. Per germline, CDR1 MNHEY and CDR2 SMNVEV (reference sequence). This CDR3 comprises 14 residues. The CDR3, as DNA: TGTGCCAGCAGTGACTATCGGACAGCCTATACGCAGTATTTT. Translating it yields CASSDYRTAYTQYF.

This clone was seen only a few times. This rearrangement joins TRBV19 to TRBJ1-3; D uncertain. Trimming left V 0 bases short and J 3 bases short, with 12 bases between. Germline V gene lookup returns CDR1 LNHDA and CDR2 SQIVND (reference sequence). The CDR3 loop spans 16 amino acids. The CDR3 DNA is TGTGCCAGTAGTATAGACTTGGCGGCGGGTGGAAACACCATATATTTT. This gives the protein CASSIDLAAGGNTIYF.

This clone showed up just a few times. This rearrangement joins TRBV13 to TRBJ1-6; the match to TRBD1 covers 11 bases. The V gene end was trimmed by 0 bases and the J gene end by 9 bases; junction bases not matched to a gene: 7. This CDR3 is built from 17 residues. Per germline, CDR1 PRHDT and CDR2 FYEKMQ (reference sequence). CDR3 sequence reads: CASSLGLTGQGVSPLHF. The CDR3 coding sequence is TGTGCCAGCAGCTTAGGCCTAACGGGACAGGGGGTTTCACCCCTCCACTTT.

The chain uses TRBV15 and TRBJ1-1; D remains unclear. The CDR3 is 13 residues long. V lost 0 bases and J 0 bases, leaving 2 bases between the germline ends. Germline values: CDR1 LNHNV, CDR2 YYDKDF (reference sequence). The CDR3, as DNA: TGTGCCACCAGCAGAGATCTGAACACTGAAGCTTTCTTT. It encodes CATSRDLNTEAFF.

In its sample, this clone was seen a few times. The chain links TRBV5-5 to TRBJ1-2, with TRBD1 matching over 9 bases. Trimming removed 1 base from V and 4 bases from J; junction bases left unmatched: 5. The CDR3 is made up of 15 amino acids. Germline CDR1 and CDR2: SGHKS and YYEKEE (reference sequence). CDR3 protein: CASSLRRDRVYGYTF. Here the CDR3 DNA reads TGTGCCAGCAGCTTGAGGCGGGACAGGGTCTATGGCTACACCTTC.

The rearrangement joins TRBV20-1 to TRBJ1-1; no definite D call. Germline assignment: CDR1 DFQATT and CDR2 SNEGSKA (reference sequence). The CDR3 has 15 residues. Trimming shortened V by 3 bases and J by 4 bases, and 18 bases separated the two germline ends. The CDR3 reads CSASHGIGLATEAFF. CDR3 DNA: TGCAGTGCTAGTCATGGCATTGGTTTAGCCACTGAAGCTTTCTTT.

The V and J genes are TRBV5-4 and TRBJ2-5; 9 bases are shared with TRBD2. Losses at the gene ends were 0 bases for V and 1 base for J; bases not matched to a gene: 4. Germline CDR1 SGHNT, CDR2 YYREEE (reference sequence). CDR3 length equals 16 residues. CDR3 coding DNA: TGTGCCAGCAGCTTGGGTCTTAGCGGGAGCCAAGAGACCCAGTACTTC. As protein: CASSLGLSGSQETQYF. Combining the CDR3 with reference TRBV5-4 and TRBJ2-5 gives the whole variable domain ETGVTQSPTHLIKTRGQQVTLRCSSQSGHNTVSWYQQALGQGPQFIFQYYREEENGRGNFPPRFSGLQFPNYSSELNVNALELDDSALYLCASSLGLSGSQETQYFGPGTRLLVL.

The chain links TRBV7-8 to TRBJ1-3, with 11 bases identical to TRBD1. This CDR3 has 15 residues. Looked up from germline, CDR1 is SGHVS and CDR2 is FQNEAQ. J was trimmed by 8 bases and V by 5 bases; bases with no gene match: 8. In DNA form, the CDR3 reads TGTGCCAGCAGCCTTGGACAGGGGGCATTGGACACCATATATTTT. The encoded protein is CASSLGQGALDTIYF.

This clone was recorded a few times. The chain combines TRBV7-2 with TRBJ2-2; 7 bases agree with TRBD2. V lost 2 bases and J lost 1; bases outside the gene matches: 4. The germline gives CDR1 SGHTA, CDR2 FQGNSA. The CDR3 covers 16 residues. The CDR3: CASSLWGGGNTGELFF. CDR3 sequence (DNA): TGTGCCAGCAGCTTATGGGGCGGGGGGAACACCGGGGAGCTGTTTTTT.

This rearrangement joins TRBV11-2 to TRBJ1-1; the match to TRBD1 covers 7 bases. The germline CDR1 and CDR2 sequences are SGHAT and FQNNGV. The junction had 4 bases not matched to a gene; V was cut back by 6 bases and J by 3 bases. The CDR3 runs to 13 residues. The DNA for the CDR3 is TGTGCCAGCAGGGAGGGGGCGGACACTGAAGCTTTCTTT. Translating gives CASREGADTEAFF.

V gene TRBV5-1 combines with J gene TRBJ2-1; D might be TRBD1 (6 bases). The germline V and J ends were trimmed by 2 bases and 6 bases, with 12 bases remaining between them. CDR1 is SGHRS and CDR2 is YFSETQ in the germline V gene. The length of the CDR3 is 14 residues. The CDR3 coding sequence is TGCGCCAGCAGCTTATCAGGGGTTGGCAATGAGCAGTTCTTC. Protein: CASSLSGVGNEQFF. The variable domain in full, with the rest retrieved from reference TRBV5-1 and TRBJ2-1, is KAGVTQTPRYLIKTRGQQVTLSCSPISGHRSVSWYQQTPGQGLQFLFEYFSETQRNKGNFPGRFSGRQFSNSRSEMNVSTLELGDSALYLCASSLSGVGNEQFFGPGTRLTVL.

This clone came up a few times. J is TRBJ2-1 and V is TRBV12-5; 14 bases are a match to TRBD2. Per germline, CDR1 LGHNT and CDR2 FRNRAP. J gave up 8 bases and V 5 bases, and 8 bases lay outside the gene matches. This CDR3 comprises 16 residues. The CDR3 nucleotides read TGTGCTAGTGGTAAGACCGGGACTAGCGGGAGCCATGAGCAGTTCTTC. Encoded protein: CASGKTGTSGSHEQFF.